This TCR beta chain was identified in a study of a mutant IDH1 vaccine in newly diagnosed glioma (dated by TCRdb to 2020 to 2023). Turning to the overall study: Patients were given eight vaccinations, in weeks 1, 3, 5, 7, 11, 15, 19 and 23, which matched visits V03 through V10. Vaccination began 4-6 weeks after radiotherapy alone, or alongside temozolomide cycles in the chemotherapy-containing groups. The 32 treated patients were around 62% male and around 40% female, with a mean age of approximately 40 years. Before enrollment, patients had received standard therapy of radiotherapy alone, temozolomide alone, or radiochemotherapy with temozolomide; most received the combination. Peripheral blood was collected at six visits: V03 (baseline), V05, V07, V10, V12 and V13. Longitudinal TCRB deep sequencing was performed for roughly 25 treated patients wherever samples were available for exploratory analyses.

What this sample's time point label stands for: week 11, during vaccination. Each vaccine dose, consisting of 300 ug of a 20-mer mutant IDH1 peptide in Montanide, was administered subcutaneously with topical imiquimod. All donors had newly diagnosed IDH1-mutant astrocytomas of WHO grade 3 or 4 that showed loss of nuclear ATRX. The samples were drawn from NOA16, a multicentre, single-arm, open-label phase I trial in Germany that tested a mutant IDH1 peptide vaccine in humans for the first time. Genomic DNA for TCRB sequencing was extracted from EDTA blood using the DNeasy Blood and Tissue Kit. The library was made by the immunoSEQ multiplex PCR assay. Rearranged TCR beta chain sequences were amplified using the hsTCRB Kit according to the manufacturer's protocol. An Illumina MiSeq was used to sequence the TCRB libraries. On the study's bioinformatics: The proprietary platform of the kit vendor was used for demultiplexing, trimming and gene mapping. Held by TCRdb, this immuneACCESS table contains in-frame sequences only and omits some clones. Under half of the omission traces to an unresolved V gene where checked; the cause of the rest is unknown. The D gene and trimming were derived from the DNA, and the V and J assignments and clone size from that table. For this sample the table gives 100,000 to 150,000 clones, of which around three quarters were detected only once. The leading ten clones occupy 5.5% of the sample.

Inclusive of the bounding cysteine and phenylalanine, the CDR3 is 13 residues long. The sequence is cut down to CDR3 DNA, 39 bases in frame from base 1. V is trimmed back by 4 bases and J by 4 bases, and the junction contains 1 base that no gene match accounts for. The germline V gene yields MRHNA for CDR1 and SNTAGT for CDR2. Here is what the overall study found, with its caveats: The authors noted that analyses of patient blood samples could not be reproduced because of sample limitations. Changes in the top peripheral T cell clonotypes picked up by TCRB sequencing did not appear to be linked to pseudoprogression. Immune responses induced by the vaccine were seen in more than 85% of patients across multiple MHC alleles. Availability determined which PBMC samples were chosen for TCRB deep sequencing.

There are a few counts of this clone. Its antigen specificity is not known. Base qualities are not at hand, and no much larger clone is one base apart. This material consisted of PBMCs, taken from a glioma patient whose treatment included an IDH1 peptide vaccine. Here the chain combines TRBV6-4 and TRBJ1-1; TRBD1 lines up with 9 middle nucleotides. The TCR comes from a man aged 40-55 years with glioma. The CDR3 amino acid sequence is: CASSVGQGTEAFF. The sequenced DNA is TGTGCCAGCAGTGTGGGACAGGGCACTGAAGCTTTCTTT.